Listed below are T cell receptor beta chains from one sample, sequenced in a study of blood T cell repertoires in COVID-19. TCRdb keeps only in-frame clones here, not all; method: immunoSEQ multiplex PCR. Here the sample spans fewer than 150,000 clones, approximately 80% being singletons. Sequenced input: peripheral blood. Receptors originate from a man aged 45-65 years with acute or convalescent COVID-19. The CDR3 runs from the conserved cysteine through the conserved F or W. A D gene is named only where the DNA matches it firmly. Clone size is given for some rows only: seen once, a few or many times, or a class if the clone is expanded.

>TRBJ2-7|TRBV5-1|-|-
CASSLAPPGSYEQYF
TGCGCCAGCAGCTTGGCCCCCCCAGGCTCCTACGAGCAGTACTTC
>TRBJ1-4|TRBV4-1|once|TRBD1
CASSQFPRDRVEKLFF
TGCGCCAGCAGCCAATTTCCCCGGGACAGGGTTGAAAAACTGTTTTTT
>TRBJ1-4|TRBV7-8|-|TRBD1
CASSPSPGTGLEKLFF
TGTGCCAGCAGCCCCTCCCCCGGGACAGGGCTTGAAAAACTGTTTTTT
>TRBJ1-2|TRBV9|-|TRBD1
CASSVDDRGYALGGYTF
TGTGCCAGCAGCGTGGACGACAGGGGGTACGCTTTGGGAGGCTACACCTTC
>TRBJ2-2|TRBV6-2/TRBV6-3|-|-
CASSYSSGHTGELFF
TGTGCCAGCAGTTACTCTTCAGGTCACACCGGGGAGCTGTTTTTT
>TRBJ1-6|TRBV19|-|TRBD1
CASSDYRGRNSPLHF
TGTGCCAGTAGTGACTACAGGGGAAGAAATTCACCCCTCCACTTT
>TRBJ2-3|TRBV6-6|-|-
CASSYSIIQGTDTQYF
TGTGCCAGCAGTTACTCGATAATACAGGGCACAGATACGCAGTATTTT
>TRBJ2-1|TRBV4-1|once|TRBD2
CASSQGLAGRAFNEQFF
TGCGCCAGCAGCCAAGGTCTGGCCGGGAGGGCCTTCAATGAGCAGTTCTTC
>TRBJ2-7|TRBV18|-|TRBD1
CASSPRRQGNSYEQYF
TGTGCCAGCTCACCACGGAGACAGGGAAACTCCTACGAGCAGTACTTC
>TRBJ1-3|TRBV5-6|-|TRBD1
CASSSPTGTGNTIYF
TGTGCCAGCAGCTCTCCGACAGGGACGGGAAACACCATATATTTT
>TRBJ2-2|TRBV9|-|-
CASSVDILNTGELFF
TGTGCCAGCAGCGTAGACATCTTGAACACCGGGGAGCTGTTTTTT
>TRBJ1-6|TRBV4-1|-|TRBD1
CASSQEGQGNSPLHF
TGCGCCAGCAGCCAAGAAGGACAGGGAAATTCACCCCTCCACTTT
>TRBJ2-3|TRBV6-5|-|TRBD1
CASSYLGTGGSDTQYF
TGTGCCAGCAGTTACCTGGGGACAGGGGGGTCAGATACGCAGTATTTT
>TRBJ2-5|TRBV5-1|-|-
CASSFWTALETQYF
TGCGCCAGCAGCTTCTGGACAGCTTTAGAGACCCAGTACTTC
>TRBJ1-2|TRBV12-3/TRBV12-4|-|-
CASSLKGSYGYTF
TGTGCCAGCAGTCTAAAGGGGTCCTATGGCTACACCTTC
>TRBJ1-2|TRBV2|-|-
CASRAGTLANYGYTF
TGTGCCAGCAGGGCCGGGACACTAGCTAACTATGGCTACACCTTC
>TRBJ2-1|TRBV27|-|TRBD1
CASSWTGPPYNEQFF
TGTGCCAGCAGTTGGACAGGACCCCCCTACAATGAGCAGTTCTTC
>TRBJ2-6|TRBV18|-|-
CASSPPRTPSSGANVLTF
TGTGCCAGCTCACCACCCCGAACACCTAGCTCTGGGGCCAACGTCCTGACTTTC
>TRBJ2-7|TRBV27|-|TRBD1
CASSLETGGEQYF
TGTGCCAGCAGTTTAGAGACAGGGGGCGAGCAGTACTTC
>TRBJ2-7|TRBV5-8|-|TRBD2
CASTRRVAGGYEQYF
TGTGCCAGCACCCGTCGGGTAGCGGGAGGTTACGAGCAGTACTTC
>TRBJ1-2|TRBV19|-|TRBD1
CASSPHPPGQGTFNYGYTF
TGTGCCAGTAGTCCCCATCCTCCGGGACAGGGGACCTTTAACTATGGCTACACCTTC
>TRBJ2-1|TRBV3-1/TRBV3-2|-|TRBD1
CASSRRGTGNYNEQFF
TGTGCCAGCAGCAGACGGGGGACAGGCAATTACAATGAGCAGTTCTTC
>TRBJ1-2|TRBV11-1|-|TRBD1
CASSYTGDYGYTF
TGTGCCAGCAGCTATACAGGGGACTATGGCTACACCTTC
>TRBJ1-6|TRBV19|few|-
CASSTGDSPLHF
TGTGCCAGTAGTACGGGAGATTCACCCCTCCACTTT
>TRBJ2-2|TRBV7-3|-|TRBD1
CASSLNSGTGGFTGELFF
TGTGCCAGCAGCTTAAATTCCGGGACAGGGGGTTTCACCGGGGAGCTGTTTTTT
>TRBJ2-1|TRBV19|-|TRBD1
CASSMPGTGRNEQFF
TGTGCCAGTAGTATGCCCGGGACAGGGCGCAATGAGCAGTTCTTC
>TRBJ1-2|TRBV10-2|once|-
CASSELGGGYTF
TGCGCCAGCAGTGAGTTGGGGGGTGGCTACACCTTC
>TRBJ2-3|TRBV5-4|-|TRBD1
CASSRPGQGVADTQYF
TGTGCCAGCAGCCGTCCGGGACAGGGGGTCGCAGATACGCAGTATTTT
>TRBJ1-4|TRBV7-6|-|-
CASSPQGPNEKLFF
TGTGCCAGCAGCCCACAGGGTCCTAATGAAAAACTGTTTTTT
>TRBJ2-7|TRBV27|-|TRBD1
CASSNQGAGTYEQYF
TGTGCCAGCAGTAACCAGGGGGCGGGAACCTACGAGCAGTACTTC
>TRBJ2-2|TRBV9|-|-
CASSDPVGGPGELFF
TGTGCCAGCAGCGATCCCGTAGGCGGGCCCGGGGAGCTGTTTTTT
>TRBJ2-7|TRBV4-1|once|TRBD2
CASSQGDFFGTSYEQYF
TGCGCCAGCAGCCAAGGGGATTTCTTCGGGACTAGCTACGAGCAGTACTTC
>TRBJ1-6|TRBV10-3|-|-
CAISESRNYNSPLHF
TGTGCCATCAGTGAGTCGAGGAATTATAATTCACCCCTCCACTTT
>TRBJ2-7|TRBV5-1|-|-
CASSLNLATGEQYF
TGCGCCAGCAGTCTGAACCTAGCGACCGGGGAGCAGTACTTC
>TRBJ1-1|TRBV18|-|-
CASSSQGPNTEAFF
TGTGCCAGCTCATCCCAGGGGCCGAACACTGAAGCTTTCTTT
>TRBJ2-7|TRBV18|-|-
CASSQDVDSEQYF
TGTGCCAGCTCGCAGGATGTTGATAGCGAGCAGTACTTC